This T cell receptor (beta chain) was profiled in a study of cytomegalovirus exposure and HLA in healthy donors. PCR used 60 Vbeta primers and 13 Jbeta primers. Method: immunoSEQ multiplex PCR; TCRdb's copy keeps in-frame clones and lacks some. The sample holds about 150,000 clones, about two thirds seen once. Germline assignment: CDR1 MNHEY and CDR2 SMNVEV (reference sequence). Trimming took off 9 bases at V and 0 bases at J, with 9 bases between the two ends. CDR3 length equals 13 residues. This chain uses TRBV27 with TRBJ1-5; D not resolved. Sequencing was done on a sample of PBMCs. The receptor comes from a man aged 55 to 70 in good health and CMV-seronegative. CDR3 sequence: CASSRVSNQPQHF. The CDR3, as DNA: TGTGCCAGTAGTCGAGTTAGCAATCAGCCCCAGCATTTT.